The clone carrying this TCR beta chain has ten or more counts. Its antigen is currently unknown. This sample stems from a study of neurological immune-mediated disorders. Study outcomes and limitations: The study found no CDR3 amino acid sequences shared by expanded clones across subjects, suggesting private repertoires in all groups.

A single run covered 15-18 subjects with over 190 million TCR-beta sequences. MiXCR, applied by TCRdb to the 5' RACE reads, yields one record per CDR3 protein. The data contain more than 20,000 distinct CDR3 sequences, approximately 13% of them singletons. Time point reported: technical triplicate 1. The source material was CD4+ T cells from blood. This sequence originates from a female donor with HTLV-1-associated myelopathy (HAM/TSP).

The CDR3 sequence is CASSLAHPWLAGTDTQYF. Here the CDR3 DNA reads TGCGCCAGCAGCTTGGCCCACCCCTGGCTGGCAGGCACAGATACGCAGTATTTT. The chain recombines TRBV5-1 with TRBJ2-3; D remains ambiguous. Germline values: CDR1 SGHRS, CDR2 YFSETQ. The ends were cut back, 0 bases at V and 1 base at J, with 18 bases in the middle. The CDR3 is 18 residues long.